The rows below give T cell receptor beta chains drawn from one sample of a study of T cell repertoires in cytomegalovirus infection. Antigens of these TCRs are unknown. TCRdb independently ran MiXCR on the reads; one entry per CDR3 protein. The table has 110,000 or so distinct CDR3 sequences, around 31% seen once. Source: CD8+ T cells from cultured PBMCs, taken from culture after CMV antigen stimulation. These receptors came from a human donor in good health (CMV status not recorded). Some clones in this sample may be carry-over from other donors' samples. CDR3s include the opening cysteine and the closing phenylalanine or tryptophan. Fields, in order: D gene, clone size, J gene, V gene, CDR3 DNA, CDR3 protein. A D gene is named only where the DNA matches it firmly. Clone size is not always given. Where it is, it says once, few, many or a class for expanded clones.

>NA|NA|TRBJ2-5|TRBV7-6
TGTGCCAGCAGCCCGGAGGGACCCCGTCTCGAAGAGACCCAGTACTTC
CASSPEGPRLEETQYF
>TRBD1|NA|TRBJ2-1|TRBV24-1
TGTGCCACCAGTGACCCGGACAGGGACTACAATGAGCAGTTCTTC
CATSDPDRDYNEQFF
>TRBD1|NA|TRBJ2-3|TRBV29-1
TGCAGCGTTTCCCCGACAGGGGGCTCCTCAGATACGCAGTATTTT
CSVSPTGGSSDTQYF
>NA|few|TRBJ1-5|TRBV28
TGTGCCAGCAGTTTATACGCCCTCGTCGGGAACCAGCCCCAGCATTTT
CASSLYALVGNQPQHF
>TRBD1|NA|TRBJ2-2|TRBV7-6
TGTGCCAGCAGCCTTCGGATCGGACAGGGGCAATTTAACACCGGGGAGCTGTTTTTT
CASSLRIGQGQFNTGELFF
>NA|NA|TRBJ1-1|TRBV7-9
TGTGCCAGCAGCCTAGTATCCGCGTGGGGTGAAGCTTTCTTT
CASSLVSAWGEAFF
>NA|NA|TRBJ2-4|TRBV7-6
TGTGCCAGCAGTTCTCCCCCAGGGAACATTCAGTACTTC
CASSSPPGNIQYF
>NA|NA|TRBJ2-5|TRBV10-3
TGTGCCATCACTAGCATCGTGGGAGAGACCCAGTACTTC
CAITSIVGETQYF
>NA|NA|TRBJ1-1|TRBV19
TGTGCCAGTAGTATAATTGCAGAGAACACTGAAGCTTTCTTT
CASSIIAENTEAFF
>NA|NA|TRBJ2-6|TRBV12-3/TRBV12-4
TGTGCCAGCAGTCGAACAGCGACAGGTTCTGGGGCCAACGTCCTGACTTTC
CASSRTATGSGANVLTF
>NA|NA|TRBJ1-2|TRBV7-9
TGTGCCAGCACCCCAAGGGATTTCTTCGGCTACACCTTC
CASTPRDFFGYTF
>NA|NA|TRBJ2-6|TRBV7-2
TGTGCCAGCAGCGACGGACAGTTCGACTCTGGGGCCAACGTCCTGACTTTC
CASSDGQFDSGANVLTF
>TRBD1|NA|TRBJ1-2|TRBV2
TGTGCCAGCAGTGAATGGGACAGGGGGCTAACTGGTTATGGCTACACCTTC
CASSEWDRGLTGYGYTF
>NA|NA|TRBJ2-1|TRBV5-6
TGTGCCAGCAGCTCCCGGACCGAATACAATGAGCAGTTCTTC
CASSSRTEYNEQFF
>TRBD2|NA|TRBJ2-3|TRBV7-8
TGTGCCAGCAGCTTAACTAGCGGGGGTCCAGATACGCAGTATTTT
CASSLTSGGPDTQYF
>TRBD1|many|TRBJ2-1|TRBV4-1
TGCGCCAGCAGCCAAGAAATGACAGGGGGCAAGGCTGAGCAGTTCTTC
CASSQEMTGGKAEQFF
>NA|few|TRBJ1-2|TRBV4-1
TGCGCCAGCAGCCATGGATCTGGCTACACCTTC
CASSHGSGYTF
>TRBD1|NA|TRBJ2-1|TRBV4-2
TGTGCCAGCAGCCAAGTCGGACAGGGGGTCTACAATGAGCAGTTCTTC
CASSQVGQGVYNEQFF
>NA|NA|TRBJ1-1|TRBV6-2/TRBV6-3
TGTGCCAGCAGTTTGGCCACTCCTGAAGCTTTCTTT
CASSLATPEAFF
>TRBD2|NA|TRBJ2-1|TRBV24-1
TGTGCCACCAGTGATTCGACTAGCGGGGAGTACAATGAGCAGTTCTTC
CATSDSTSGEYNEQFF
>NA|few|TRBJ2-7|TRBV4-1
TGCGCCAGCAGCCAAGATTTGTTACCACCGTCTGGCGAGCAGTACTTC
CASSQDLLPPSGEQYF
>NA|few|TRBJ1-1|TRBV7-2
TGTGCCAGCAGCTTAGCTCCGGGCGCTGAAGCTTTCTTT
CASSLAPGAEAFF
>NA|few|TRBJ2-1|TRBV3-1
TGTGCCAGCAGCCAATTTGCGGGGACCAGCTCCTACAATGAGCAGTTCTTC
CASSQFAGTSSYNEQFF
>TRBD1|NA|TRBJ1-2|TRBV20-1
TGCAGTGCCAGGGACAGAGACTATGGCTACACCTTC
CSARDRDYGYTF
>NA|NA|TRBJ1-5|TRBV18
TGTGCCAGCTCACCACCGTTTGGCTTAAATCAGCCCCAGCATTTT
CASSPPFGLNQPQHF
>TRBD1|NA|TRBJ2-7|TRBV6-1
TGTGCCAGCAGGCTACCTTGGGACAGGACCTACGAGCAGTACTTC
CASRLPWDRTYEQYF
>TRBD1|NA|TRBJ2-7|TRBV7-6
TGTGCCAGCAGCTTAGCCGGTGGGGACAGCTACGAGCAGTACTTC
CASSLAGGDSYEQYF
>NA|NA|TRBJ2-7|TRBV28
TGTGCCAGCAGTCCATACTGGGGCAGGGGAAGGTTCGAGCAGTACTTC
CASSPYWGRGRFEQYF
>NA|few|TRBJ2-7|TRBV4-3
TGCGCCAGCAGCCAAGATCTCGGGGGATTTTACGAGCAGTACTTC
CASSQDLGGFYEQYF
>NA|many|TRBJ1-5|TRBV7-3
TGTGCCAGCAGCCAAGTTTACCCGGGGAATCAGCCCCAGCATTTT
CASSQVYPGNQPQHF
>NA|many|TRBJ2-3|TRBV7-2
TGTGCCAGCAGCTTAGTACTAGTTGGGGGTACGGATACGCAGTATTTT
CASSLVLVGGTDTQYF
>NA|NA|TRBJ2-2|TRBV7-6
TGTGCCAGCACCTTAGGGTCCGGGGAGCTGTTTTTT
CASTLGSGELFF